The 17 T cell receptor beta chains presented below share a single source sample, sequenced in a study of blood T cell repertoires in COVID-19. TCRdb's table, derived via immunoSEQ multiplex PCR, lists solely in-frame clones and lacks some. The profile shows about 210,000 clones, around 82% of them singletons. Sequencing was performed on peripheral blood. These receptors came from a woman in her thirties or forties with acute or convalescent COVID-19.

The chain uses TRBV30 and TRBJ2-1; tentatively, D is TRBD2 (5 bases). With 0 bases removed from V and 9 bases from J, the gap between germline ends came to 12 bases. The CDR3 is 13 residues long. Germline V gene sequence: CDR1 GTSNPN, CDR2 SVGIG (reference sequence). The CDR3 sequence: CAWSVLLGSEQFF. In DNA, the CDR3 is TGTGCCTGGAGTGTACTTCTAGGGAGTGAGCAGTTCTTC.

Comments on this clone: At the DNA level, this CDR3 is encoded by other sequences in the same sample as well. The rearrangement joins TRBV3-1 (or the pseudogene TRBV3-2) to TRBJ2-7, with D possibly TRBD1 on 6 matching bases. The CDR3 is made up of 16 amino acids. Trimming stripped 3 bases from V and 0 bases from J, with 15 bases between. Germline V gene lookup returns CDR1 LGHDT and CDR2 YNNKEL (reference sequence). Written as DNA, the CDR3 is TGTGCCAGCAGCCAGGACCCGGGACAAAGCTCCTACGAGCAGTACTTC. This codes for CASSQDPGQSSYEQYF.

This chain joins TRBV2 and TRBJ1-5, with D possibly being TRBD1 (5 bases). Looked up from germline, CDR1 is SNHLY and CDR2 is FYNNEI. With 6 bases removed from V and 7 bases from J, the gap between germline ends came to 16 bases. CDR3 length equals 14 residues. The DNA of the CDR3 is TGTGCCAGCAGGACCCGGGACTTCGGGCAGCCCCAGCATTTT. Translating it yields CASRTRDFGQPQHF.

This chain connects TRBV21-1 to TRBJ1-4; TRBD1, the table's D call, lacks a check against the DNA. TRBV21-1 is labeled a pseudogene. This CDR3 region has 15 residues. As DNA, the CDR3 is TGTGCCAGCCGTAAAGCGGGACAGGGAGATGAAAAACTGTTTTTT. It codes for CASRKAGQGDEKLFF.

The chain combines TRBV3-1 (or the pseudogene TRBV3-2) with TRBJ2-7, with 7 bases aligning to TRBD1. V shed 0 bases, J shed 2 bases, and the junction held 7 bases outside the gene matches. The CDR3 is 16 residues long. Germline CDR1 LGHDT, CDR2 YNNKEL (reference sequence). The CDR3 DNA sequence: TGTGCCAGCAGCCAAGAAACCGGGACAGTGCCCTACGAGCAGTACTTC. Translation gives CASSQETGTVPYEQYF.

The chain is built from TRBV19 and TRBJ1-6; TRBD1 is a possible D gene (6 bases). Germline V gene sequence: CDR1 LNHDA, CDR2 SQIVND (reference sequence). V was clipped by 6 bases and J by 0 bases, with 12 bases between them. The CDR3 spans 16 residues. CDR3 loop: CASSPQGSSYNSPLHF. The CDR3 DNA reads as TGTGCCAGTAGCCCCCAGGGGAGCTCCTATAATTCACCCCTCCACTTT.

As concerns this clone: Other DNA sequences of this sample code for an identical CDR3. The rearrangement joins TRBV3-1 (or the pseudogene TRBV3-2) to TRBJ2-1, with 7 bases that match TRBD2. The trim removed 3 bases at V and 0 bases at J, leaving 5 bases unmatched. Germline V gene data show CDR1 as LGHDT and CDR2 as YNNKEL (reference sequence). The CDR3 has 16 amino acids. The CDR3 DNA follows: TGTGCCAGCAGCCAGTCACTAGCGAGCTCCTACAATGAGCAGTTCTTC. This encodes CASSQSLASSYNEQFF.

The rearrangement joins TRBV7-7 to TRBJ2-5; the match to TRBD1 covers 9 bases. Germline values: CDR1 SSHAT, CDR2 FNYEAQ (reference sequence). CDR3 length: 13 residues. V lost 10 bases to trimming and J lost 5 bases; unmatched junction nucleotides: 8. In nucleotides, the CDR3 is TGTGCCACGGGACAGGGAAGGTGGGAGACCCAGTACTTC. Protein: CATGQGRWETQYF.

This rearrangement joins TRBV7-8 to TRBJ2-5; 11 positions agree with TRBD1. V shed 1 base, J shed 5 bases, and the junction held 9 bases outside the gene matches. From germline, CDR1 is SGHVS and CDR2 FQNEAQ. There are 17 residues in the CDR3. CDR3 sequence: CASSLGQGQGDSETQYF. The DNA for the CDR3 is TGTGCCAGCAGCTTAGGGCAGGGACAGGGGGATTCGGAGACCCAGTACTTC.

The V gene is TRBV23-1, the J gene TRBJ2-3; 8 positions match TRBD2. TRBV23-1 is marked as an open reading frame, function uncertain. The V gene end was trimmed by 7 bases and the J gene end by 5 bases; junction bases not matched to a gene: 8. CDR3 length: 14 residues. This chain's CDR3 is CASKAGAGEDTQYF. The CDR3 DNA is TGCGCCAGCAAGGCAGGAGCGGGAGAAGATACGCAGTATTTT.

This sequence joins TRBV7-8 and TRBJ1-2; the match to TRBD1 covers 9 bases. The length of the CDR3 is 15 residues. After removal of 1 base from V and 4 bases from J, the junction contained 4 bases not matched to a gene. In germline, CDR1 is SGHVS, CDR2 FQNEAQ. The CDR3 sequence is CASSLGGTGLYGYTF. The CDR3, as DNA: TGTGCCAGCAGCTTAGGCGGGACAGGGCTCTATGGCTACACCTTC.

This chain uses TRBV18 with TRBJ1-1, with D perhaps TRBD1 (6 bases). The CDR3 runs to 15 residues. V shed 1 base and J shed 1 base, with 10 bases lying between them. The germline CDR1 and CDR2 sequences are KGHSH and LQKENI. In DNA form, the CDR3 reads TGTGCCAGCTCACCACAAGGACAGAAGAACACTGAAGCTTTCTTT. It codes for CASSPQGQKNTEAFF.

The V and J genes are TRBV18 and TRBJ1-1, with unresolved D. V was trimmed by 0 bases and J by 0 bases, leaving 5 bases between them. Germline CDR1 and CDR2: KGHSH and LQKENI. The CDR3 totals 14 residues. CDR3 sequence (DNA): TGTGCCAGCTCACCACCGAGTATGAACACTGAAGCTTTCTTT. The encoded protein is CASSPPSMNTEAFF.

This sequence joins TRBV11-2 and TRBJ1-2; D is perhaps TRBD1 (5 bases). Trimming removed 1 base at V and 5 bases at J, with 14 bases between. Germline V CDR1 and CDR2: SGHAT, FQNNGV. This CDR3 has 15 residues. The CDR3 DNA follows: TGTGCCAGCAGCTTAGGTACAGGAAAAGTGTATGGCTACACCTTC. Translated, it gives CASSLGTGKVYGYTF.

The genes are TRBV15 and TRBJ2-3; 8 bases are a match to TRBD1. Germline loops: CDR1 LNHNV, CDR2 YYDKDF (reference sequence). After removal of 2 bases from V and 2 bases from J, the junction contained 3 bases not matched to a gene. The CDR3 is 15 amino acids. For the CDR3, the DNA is TGTGCCACCAGCAGACCAGGGGGCTTCACAGATACGCAGTATTTT. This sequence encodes CATSRPGGFTDTQYF.

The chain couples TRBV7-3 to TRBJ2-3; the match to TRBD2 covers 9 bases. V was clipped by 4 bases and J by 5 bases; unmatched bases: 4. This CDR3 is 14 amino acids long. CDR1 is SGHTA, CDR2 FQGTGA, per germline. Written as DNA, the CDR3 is TGTGCCAGCAGCTCGCGGGGGGGCCAAGATACGCAGTATTTT. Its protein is CASSSRGGQDTQYF. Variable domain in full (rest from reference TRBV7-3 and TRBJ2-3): GAGVSQTPSNKVTEKGKYVELRCDPISGHTALYWYRQSLGQGPEFLIYFQGTGAADDSGLPNDRFFAVRPEGSVSTLKIQRTERGDSAVYLCASSSRGGQDTQYFGPGTRLTVL.

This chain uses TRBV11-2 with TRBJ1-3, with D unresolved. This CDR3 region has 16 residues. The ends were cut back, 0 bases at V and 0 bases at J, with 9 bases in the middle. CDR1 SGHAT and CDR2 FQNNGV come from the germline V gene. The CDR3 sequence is CASSLEAVSSGNTIYF. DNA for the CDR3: TGTGCCAGCAGCTTAGAGGCAGTCTCCTCTGGAAACACCATATATTTT.